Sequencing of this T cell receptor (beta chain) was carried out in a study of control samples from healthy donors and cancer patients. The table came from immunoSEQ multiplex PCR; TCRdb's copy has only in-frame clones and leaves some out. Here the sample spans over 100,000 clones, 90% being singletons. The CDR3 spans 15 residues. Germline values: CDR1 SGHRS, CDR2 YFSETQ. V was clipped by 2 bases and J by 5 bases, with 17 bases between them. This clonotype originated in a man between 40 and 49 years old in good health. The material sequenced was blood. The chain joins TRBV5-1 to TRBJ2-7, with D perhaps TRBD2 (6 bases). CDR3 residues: CASSFDGGGWNEQYF. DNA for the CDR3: TGCGCCAGCAGCTTTGATGGAGGAGGGTGGAACGAGCAGTACTTC.